Each of the 28 T cell receptor beta chains below was sequenced from the same sample in a study of shared clonotypes between healthy human individuals. Using immunoSEQ multiplex PCR, the repertoire was profiled, and TCRdb retains in-frame clones only, with some absent. Found here are 90,000 to 120,000 clones, about 70% of them singletons; the top ten hold over 20%. Sequenced input: memory CD8+ T cells sorted from blood. Subset of the sample: CD45RO+ cells pooled with CCR7-negative TemRA cells. These receptors were taken from a woman aged 30 to 39 in good health.

J is TRBJ1-2 and V is TRBV28, with a possible D match to TRBD1 (5 bases). V shed 5 bases and J shed 7 bases, with 23 bases lying between them. The CDR3 runs 16 residues. CDR1 is MDHEN and CDR2 is SYDVKM in the germline V gene. In DNA form, the CDR3 reads TGTGCCAGCAGTCAAATCGGACCGGGACGGGGAGGTGGCTACACCTTC. It yields the protein CASSQIGPGRGGGYTF.

The V and J genes are TRBV2 and TRBJ1-5; TRBD1 matches 7 bases. Germline CDR1 reads SNHLY; CDR2 reads FYNNEI. This CDR3 has 15 amino acids. V lost 2 bases and J lost 3; bases outside the gene matches: 4. CDR3 region: CASSEKGTANQPQHF. DNA for the CDR3: TGTGCCAGCAGTGAAAAAGGGACAGCCAATCAGCCCCAGCATTTT.

The chain couples TRBV6-6 to TRBJ2-1; unclear D gene. Germline V lookup: CDR1 MNHNY, CDR2 SVGAGI (reference sequence). V lost 9 bases and J 4 bases, leaving 13 bases between the germline ends. This CDR3 region has 13 residues. As DNA, the CDR3 is TGTGCCAGTGGTATTAGATTTTACAATGAGCAGTTCTTC. This sequence encodes CASGIRFYNEQFF.

The genes are TRBV10-3 and TRBJ2-2, with 14 bases that match TRBD2. V was clipped by 7 bases and J by 1 base; unmatched bases: 5. From germline, CDR1 is ENHRY and CDR2 SYGVKD. The CDR3 has 17 amino acids. In nucleotides, the CDR3 is TGTGCCATCAAGGGGACTAGCGGGGGCGGGAACACCGGGGAGCTGTTTTTT. It is translated as CAIKGTSGGGNTGELFF.

The rearrangement joins TRBV15 to TRBJ1-4; D possibly corresponds to TRBD1 (5 bases). The V gene lost 1 base and the J gene lost 1 base, with 10 bases spanning the gap. Germline assignment: CDR1 LNHNV and CDR2 YYDKDF (reference sequence). The CDR3 is 16 residues long. For the CDR3, the DNA is TGTGCCACCAGCAGAGGGCACGGGGGAACTAATGAAAAACTGTTTTTT. This codes for CATSRGHGGTNEKLFF. The entire variable domain, with the rest obtained from reference TRBV15 and TRBJ1-4, is as follows: DAMVIQNPRYQVTQFGKPVTLSCSQTLNHNVMYWYQQKSSQAPKLLFHYYDKDFNNEADTPDNFQSRRPNTSFCFLDIRSPGLGDTAMYLCATSRGHGGTNEKLFFGSGTQLSVL.

The rearrangement links TRBV2 to TRBJ2-5; 7 nucleotides align to TRBD2. This CDR3 has 15 amino acids. From germline, CDR1 is SNHLY and CDR2 FYNNEI. Trimming took 2 bases from V and 5 from J; bases not matched to a gene: 8. CDR3 region: CASSEWGGERETQYF. CDR3 DNA sequence: TGTGCCAGCAGTGAATGGGGAGGGGAGAGGGAGACCCAGTACTTC. The full variable domain, its missing parts supplied by reference TRBV2 and TRBJ2-5, is EPEVTQTPSHQVTQMGQEVILRCVPISNHLYFYWYRQILGQKVEFLVSFYNNEISEKSEIFDDQFSVERPDGSNFTLKIRSTKLEDSAMYFCASSEWGGERETQYFGPGTRLLVL.

The chain recombines TRBV19 with TRBJ2-6; no clear D. CDR1 and CDR2 (germline): LNHDA, SQIVND (reference sequence). The CDR3 length is 18 residues. Trimming stripped 10 bases from V and 1 base from J, with 23 bases between. The CDR3 coding sequence is TGTGCCACACTCCCCCGGATCCTCCCGATGTCTGGGGCCAACGTCCTGACTTTC. Its protein is CATLPRILPMSGANVLTF.

This clone was detected only once. The DNA of the CDR3 is TGTGCCAGCAGTTACTCAGCAGGGAAGATTTATGGCTACACCTTC. Translating gives CASSYSAGKIYGYTF. The gene calls are TRBV6-6 and TRBJ1-2, with D possibly TRBD1 on 5 matching bases. V lost 0 bases and J lost 5, with 13 bases in between. Per germline, CDR1 MNHNY and CDR2 SVGAGI (reference sequence). CDR3 length: 15 residues.

This chain links TRBV28 with TRBJ1-2; 10 nucleotides agree with TRBD1. CDR3 length equals 15 residues. The trim removed 6 bases at V and 8 bases at J, leaving 12 bases unmatched. Germline CDR1 is MDHEN and CDR2 is SYDVKM. The CDR3, as DNA: TGTGCCAGCAGAAAGCGGGGACAGGGGATTGGAGGCTACACCTTC. Its protein product is CASRKRGQGIGGYTF.

The V gene is TRBV19, the J gene TRBJ2-6; D possibly corresponds to TRBD1 (5 bases). CDR1 LNHDA and CDR2 SQIVND come from the germline V gene (reference sequence). This CDR3 has 16 residues. V was trimmed by 5 bases and J by 1 base, leaving 12 bases between them. The CDR3 region is CASSPHQGSGANVLTF. CDR3 coding DNA: TGTGCCAGTAGTCCCCACCAGGGATCTGGGGCCAACGTCCTGACTTTC.

DNA of the CDR3: TGTGCCAGCAGCTTGGCGCAAACCAACTATGGCTACACCTTC. As protein: CASSLAQTNYGYTF. The V and J genes are TRBV5-4 and TRBJ1-2; no clear D. Per the germline V gene, CDR1 is SGHNT and CDR2 is YYREEE (reference sequence). This CDR3 is built from 14 residues. Trimming removed 0 bases from V and 2 bases from J, with 8 bases in between.

J is TRBJ2-3 and V is TRBV27; D not certain. Germline values: CDR1 MNHEY, CDR2 SMNVEV (reference sequence). The V gene lost 7 bases and the J gene lost 5 bases, with 7 bases spanning the gap. This CDR3 comprises 11 residues. The CDR3 DNA sequence: TGTGCCAGCACCAGTGGAGATACGCAGTATTTT. Translation gives CASTSGDTQYF.

This rearrangement joins TRBV6-6 to TRBJ2-1, with a weak D call TRBD1 (5 bases). Germline V CDR1 and CDR2: MNHNY, SVGAGI (reference sequence). The CDR3 has 15 residues. The germline V and J ends were trimmed by 5 bases and 4 bases, with 15 bases remaining between them. The CDR3 DNA reads as TGTGCCAGCAGTCCCGGACACCGAATGTACAATGAGCAGTTCTTC. Translating it yields CASSPGHRMYNEQFF.

The V gene is TRBV29-1, the J gene TRBJ1-1; no definite D call. Germline CDR1 is SQVTM and CDR2 is ANQGSEA. V was cut by 7 bases and J by 0 bases, with 9 bases left in between. The CDR3 contains 12 residues. For the CDR3, the DNA is TGCAGCGGTCAAAGCATGAACACTGAAGCTTTCTTT. Translated, it gives CSGQSMNTEAFF.

The V and J genes are TRBV5-4 and TRBJ2-7; D is uncertain. CDR3 size: 11 residues. V was trimmed by 4 bases and J by 5 bases, leaving 7 bases between them. Looked up from germline, CDR1 is SGHNT and CDR2 is YYREEE (reference sequence). CDR3 nucleotide sequence: TGTGCCAGCAGCGGCCCCCACGAGCAGTACTTC. It is translated as CASSGPHEQYF.

The genes are TRBV11-2 and TRBJ1-1; D gene unclear. In germline, CDR1 is SGHAT, CDR2 FQNNGV. There are 17 residues in the CDR3. Trimming shortened V by 4 bases and J by 1 base, and 19 bases separated the two germline ends. The CDR3 sequence is CASSSLQGSSTNTEAFF. The CDR3 bases are TGTGCCAGCAGCTCGCTACAAGGGAGTAGCACGAACACTGAAGCTTTCTTT.

This chain links TRBV10-3 with TRBJ2-7, with D perhaps being TRBD1 or TRBD2 (6 bases each). Trimming cost V 9 bases and J 3 bases, with 15 bases left between them. There are 13 residues in the CDR3. Germline CDR1 reads ENHRY; CDR2 reads SYGVKD. CDR3 DNA sequence: TGTGCCATAGGGGAGGACAGCTTCTACGAGCAGTACTTC. It codes for CAIGEDSFYEQYF.

This clone has a handful of counts. The chain uses TRBV28 and TRBJ1-2; tentative D call: TRBD1 (6 bases). Trimming took off 3 bases at V and 8 bases at J, with 16 bases between the two ends. This CDR3 comprises 14 residues. Germline CDR1 is MDHEN and CDR2 is SYDVKM. The CDR3 DNA is TGTGCCAGCAGTTTCCCGGTGGGGGCGGGAGGCTACACCTTC. Its translation is CASSFPVGAGGYTF.

The chain uses TRBV6-6 and TRBJ2-7; 12 bases are shared with TRBD2. Unmatched junction bases numbered 4, after V lost 5 bases and J lost 2 bases. CDR3 length: 15 residues. From germline, CDR1 is MNHNY and CDR2 SVGAGI (reference sequence). The CDR3 protein is CASSTWTSGAYEQYF. The CDR3 coding sequence is TGTGCCAGCAGTACCTGGACTAGCGGGGCCTACGAGCAGTACTTC.

The V and J genes are TRBV5-1 and TRBJ1-5, with D hard to call. This CDR3 is 13 amino acids long. CDR1 is SGHRS, CDR2 YFSETQ, per germline. Deletions cut 2 bases from V and 0 bases from J, with 3 bases between. The CDR3 is CASSLDSNQPQHF. The CDR3 coding sequence is TGCGCCAGCAGCTTAGATAGCAATCAGCCCCAGCATTTT.

This clone came up many times. The V gene is TRBV6-4, the J gene TRBJ2-7, with D perhaps matching TRBD1 (6 bases). Per the germline V gene, CDR1 is MRHNA and CDR2 is SNTAGT. V lost 5 bases and J lost 1, with 18 bases in between. The CDR3 extends over 16 amino acids. The CDR3 sequence is CASSSSWQGSSYEQYF. CDR3 DNA sequence: TGTGCCAGCAGTTCGTCGTGGCAGGGGAGTTCCTACGAGCAGTACTTC.

This clone was recorded a few times. The chain couples TRBV28 to TRBJ2-1; TRBD2 agrees at 12 bases. The CDR3 consists of 14 residues. CDR1 is MDHEN and CDR2 is SYDVKM in the germline V gene. The junction had 2 bases not matched to a gene; V was cut back by 6 bases and J by 5 bases. In DNA, the CDR3 is TGTGCCAGCAGGGGACTAGCGGGCCACAATGAGCAGTTCTTC. Its protein product is CASRGLAGHNEQFF.

CDR3 sequence: CASLLTGNTEAFF. In nucleotides, the CDR3 is TGTGCCAGCTTATTGACAGGGAACACTGAAGCTTTCTTT. This chain joins TRBV2 and TRBJ1-1; perhaps TRBD1 as D (6 bases). Germline V gene sequence: CDR1 SNHLY, CDR2 FYNNEI. The CDR3 is 13 residues long. Trimming took off 8 bases at V and 1 base at J, with 11 bases between the two ends.

The DNA of the CDR3 is TGTGCCAGCAGTGCTCATACAGCAATCATGATCGGGGAGCTGTTTTTT. It specifies CASSAHTAIMIGELFF. The rearrangement joins TRBV25-1 to TRBJ2-2, with D unresolved. The CDR3 length is 16 residues. V was cut by 4 bases and J by 7 bases, with 19 bases left in between. CDR1 and CDR2 (germline): MGHDK, SYGVNS.

This clone was observed a few times. V usage is TRBV7-3 and J usage is TRBJ2-3; 8 positions agree with TRBD2. Germline V gene data show CDR1 as SGHTA and CDR2 as FQGTGA. With V trimmed by 1 base and J by 4 bases, 7 bases remained unmatched. There are 16 residues in the CDR3. CDR3 loop: CASSLKAEAGADTQYF. For the CDR3, the DNA is TGTGCCAGCAGCTTAAAAGCGGAAGCGGGGGCAGATACGCAGTATTTT. Full variable domain (rest looked up from reference TRBV7-3 and TRBJ2-3): GAGVSQTPSNKVTEKGKYVELRCDPISGHTALYWYRQSLGQGPEFLIYFQGTGAADDSGLPNDRFFAVRPEGSVSTLKIQRTERGDSAVYLCASSLKAEAGADTQYFGPGTRLTVL.

This clone has just one count. J is TRBJ2-1 and V is TRBV19; D is ambiguous. Deletions cut 7 bases from V and 5 bases from J, with 12 bases between. The CDR3 is 13 residues long. Germline-derived CDR1 and CDR2 are LNHDA and SQIVND (reference sequence). Here the CDR3 DNA reads TGTGCCAGTACAAGCCTGGAAAACAATGAGCAGTTCTTC. This gives the protein CASTSLENNEQFF.

The chain recombines TRBV28 with TRBJ1-5, with unresolved D. This CDR3 comprises 17 residues. Germline V gives CDR1 MDHEN, CDR2 SYDVKM. Trimming took off 6 bases at V and 0 bases at J, with 18 bases between the two ends. CDR3 nucleotide sequence: TGTGCCAGCAGCCTAAGCACGGAATCTTATAGCAATCAGCCCCAGCATTTT. Translation: CASSLSTESYSNQPQHF.

The chain carries TRBV30 and TRBJ1-2; possibly TRBD1 for D (5 bases). The CDR3 spans 12 residues. In germline, CDR1 is GTSNPN, CDR2 SVGIG (reference sequence). Trimming cost V 4 bases and J 6 bases, with 12 bases left between them. CDR3 sequence: CAWNPREDGYTF. CDR3 bases: TGTGCCTGGAATCCCAGGGAGGATGGCTACACCTTC.